Listed below are T cell receptor beta chains from one sample, sequenced in a study of blood T cells in healthy people across ages. TCRdb ran MiXCR on the 5' RACE reads and lists one entry per CDR3 protein. The profile shows about 1.7 million distinct CDR3 sequences, 28% of them singletons. What was sequenced was blood. These receptors were obtained from a woman aged 30 to 39 in good health. Each CDR3 is given with its conserved first and last residue. The D gene is left open where the match is weak. The listing skips clone size in some rows; elsewhere it reads once, few, many or a size class.

CDR3aa	CDR3nt	d_gene	v_gene	j_gene	abundance
CGGELTGYNEQFF	TGCGGTGGTGAGCTAACGGGGTACAATGAGCAGTTCTTC	-	TRBV20-1	TRBJ2-1	-
CASSGIPGQYEQYF	TGCGCCAGCAGCGGGATCCCGGGACAGTACGAGCAGTACTTC	TRBD1	TRBV5-1	TRBJ2-7	-
CASSQPLGVWETQYF	TGTGCCAGCAGCCAACCCCTCGGGGTCTGGGAGACCCAGTACTTC	-	TRBV3-1	TRBJ2-5	-
CASSYSDPLRQPQHF	TGTGCCAGCAGTTACTCGGACCCCCTACGCCAGCCCCAGCATTTT	-	TRBV6-6	TRBJ1-5	few
CSVDNRYTGELFF	TGCAGCGTTGATAACAGGTACACCGGGGAGCTGTTTTTT	-	TRBV29-1	TRBJ2-2	-
CASNPASGAMNTEAFF	TGTGCCAGCAATCCGGCGTCCGGGGCTATGAACACTGAAGCTTTCTTT	-	TRBV12-3/TRBV12-4	TRBJ1-1	-
CSGGLAGYNEQFF	TGCAGCGGGGGACTAGCGGGATACAATGAGCAGTTCTTC	TRBD2	TRBV29-1	TRBJ2-1	many
CASSMSRGGHEQFF	TGTGCCAGCAGTATGTCTAGGGGTGGCCATGAGCAGTTCTTC	-	TRBV6-4	TRBJ2-1	-
CASSFSENIQYF	TGTGCCAGCAGTTTTTCGGAGAACATTCAGTACTTC	-	TRBV28	TRBJ2-4	few
CAISLDSSTEAFF	TGTGCCATCAGTTTGGATAGTAGCACTGAAGCTTTCTTT	-	TRBV10-3	TRBJ1-1	-
CASSYGRAIDTQYF	TGTGCCAGCAGTTACGGGAGGGCCATAGATACGCAGTATTTT	TRBD2	TRBV6-6	TRBJ2-3	-
CATSSRLGFEQFF	TGTGCCACCAGCTCAAGACTGGGGTTCGAGCAGTTCTTC	-	TRBV15	TRBJ2-1	-
CASSFNDGRRFLYEQYF	TGCGCCAGCAGCTTTAATGACGGTAGGAGGTTTTTGTACGAGCAGTACTTC	-	TRBV5-1	TRBJ2-7	-
CASSRGGAEQYF	TGTGCCAGCAGCCGGGGCGGGGCCGAGCAGTACTTC	-	TRBV6-6	TRBJ2-7	many
CSARDWRLPYEQYF	TGCAGTGCTAGAGATTGGAGACTACCTTACGAGCAGTACTTC	-	TRBV20-1	TRBJ2-7	many
CATSRGGSNQPQHF	TGTGCCACCAGCAGAGGAGGGTCCAATCAGCCCCAGCATTTT	-	TRBV15	TRBJ1-5	-
CASSPGTGNRGYTF	TGTGCCAGCAGCCCAGGGACAGGGAATCGTGGCTACACCTTC	TRBD1	TRBV3-1	TRBJ1-2	few
CASSLSVRNTGELFF	TGTGCCAGCAGCTTAAGTGTCAGAAACACCGGGGAGCTGTTTTTT	-	TRBV7-3	TRBJ2-2	few
CASSYLAGGHNEQFF	TGTGCCAGCAGTTACCTAGCGGGAGGGCACAATGAGCAGTTCTTC	TRBD2	TRBV3-1	TRBJ2-1	-
CASSAGRTDYGHTF	TGTGCCAGCAGCGCCGGTCGGACAGACTATGGCCACACCTTC	-	TRBV5-6	TRBJ1-2	-
CASSPTGFASYNEQFF	TGTGCCAGCAGCCCAACAGGGTTCGCCTCCTACAATGAGCAGTTCTTC	-	TRBV9	TRBJ2-1	few
CASSPTSAGPETQYF	TGCGCCAGCAGCCCGACTAGCGCGGGGCCAGAGACCCAGTACTTC	TRBD2	TRBV5-1	TRBJ2-5	-
CAWSHGAQTDTQYF	TGTGCCTGGTCTCACGGAGCACAAACAGATACGCAGTATTTT	-	TRBV30	TRBJ2-3	-
CASSPPLLWTEGSPYNEQFF	TGTGCCAGCTCCCCACCCTTACTCTGGACGGAGGGTTCCCCCTACAATGAGCAGTTCTTC	-	TRBV18	TRBJ2-1	-
CASSVDSGGQPQHF	TGTGCCAGCAGCGTTGACAGCGGGGGTCAGCCCCAGCATTTT	-	TRBV7-9	TRBJ1-5	few
CASSPSRSRTDTQYF	TGTGCCAGCAGCCCGAGTCGCAGTCGCACAGATACGCAGTATTTT	-	TRBV14	TRBJ2-3	-
CASSLDGGTKSYEQYF	TGCGCCAGCAGCTTGGATGGAGGGACAAAGTCCTACGAGCAGTACTTC	-	TRBV5-1	TRBJ2-7	many
CASSLDGPGAYEQYF	TGTGCCAGCAGCTTAGACGGCCCGGGGGCCTACGAGCAGTACTTC	-	TRBV11-2	TRBJ2-7	few
CASSPVSGNTIYF	TGTGCCAGCAGCCCTGTCTCTGGAAACACCATATATTTT	-	TRBV7-3	TRBJ1-3	-
CASTLLQASYEQYF	TGTGCCAGCACCCTATTACAGGCCTCCTACGAGCAGTACTTC	-	TRBV11-2	TRBJ2-7	-
CASSFGEAEAFF	TGTGCCAGCAGTTTTGGAGAGGCTGAAGCTTTCTTT	-	TRBV12-3/TRBV12-4	TRBJ1-1	-
CASSSSFSLNTEAFF	TGTGCCAGCAGCTCCTCGTTCTCCCTCAACACTGAAGCTTTCTTT	-	TRBV7-8	TRBJ1-1	-
CASSLGLAGGYTF	TGCGCCAGCAGCTTGGGGTTGGCGGGTGGCTACACCTTC	-	TRBV5-1	TRBJ1-2	-
CSARTSGRANEQFF	TGCAGTGCTCGGACTAGCGGGAGGGCCAATGAGCAGTTCTTC	TRBD2	TRBV20-1	TRBJ2-1	-
CASSLVAGMNTEAFF	TGTGCCAGCAGCTTAGTCGCAGGGATGAATACTGAAGCTTTCTTT	-	TRBV5-1	TRBJ1-1	many
CASRRRTSGGSTDTQYF	TGTGCCAGCAGACGCCGGACTAGCGGGGGGAGCACAGATACGCAGTATTTT	TRBD2	TRBV6-1	TRBJ2-3	-
CASRGTGASSYEQYF	TGTGCCAGCAGGGGGACAGGGGCGAGCTCCTACGAGCAGTACTTC	TRBD1	TRBV28	TRBJ2-7	-
CASSRGGGHGYTF	TGTGCCAGCAGCCGTGGGGGGGGGCATGGCTACACCTTC	-	TRBV7-2	TRBJ1-2	few